This TCR beta chain is drawn from a study of shared clonotypes between healthy human individuals. About the study: CD4 naive and CD4 memory each took three plates per donor, while CD8 naive took two and CD8 memory one.

Original handling: Filtering differed since immunoSEQ provided only junctions, with no quality scores. TCRdb keeps only in-frame clones here, not all; method: immunoSEQ multiplex PCR. For V, J and clone size, that table is used; D and trimming come from the DNA. The data show approximately 2,200,000 clones, 85% to 95% seen once. CD45RO-negative cells were positively selected for CCR7, leaving out terminally differentiated effector memory CD45RA+ cells. Each sample came from a Caucasian adult donor living in Nashville, Tennessee. This CDR3 comprises 16 residues. Per germline, CDR1 SEHNR and CDR2 FQNEAQ (reference sequence). After removal of 3 bases from V and 7 bases from J, the junction contained 10 bases not matched to a gene.

The clonotype comes from a man aged 18-30 years in good health. Some clones in this sample may be carry-over from other donors' samples. The sample comprised naive CD8+ T cells from PBMCs. The V gene is TRBV7-9, the J gene TRBJ1-4; TRBD1 aligns across 8 bases. The CDR3 DNA sequence: TGTGCCAGCAGCTTGTTATTTGACAGGGGAGGTGAAAAACTGTTTTTT. This sequence encodes CASSLLFDRGGEKLFF.